This T cell receptor beta chain was obtained from a study of cytomegalovirus exposure and HLA in healthy donors (dated by TCRdb to the late 2010s). Regarding the study in general: According to a later analysis, one platform produced both the approximately 110 validation repertoires and the approximately 660 repertoires of the first cohort. High-throughput TCR immunosequencing, statistical association of individual TCRs with disease status, and machine learning were combined to predict cytomegalovirus infection status. Besides the first cohort of 550 to 750 subjects, a separate validation cohort made up of roughly 120 different subjects was used. The study aimed to test whether signatures of past pathogen exposure could be identified by cataloging public T cell receptors. The investigation overall reported the following: Most TCR sequences were observed very rarely across donors, whereas some public TCRs were present in many individuals. The study listed over 150 TCR beta chains as associated with cytomegalovirus. The authors suggested that the approach could potentially be generalized to other disease states and immunological phenotypes. All 110 or so repertoires were used to score co-occurrence in the validation cohort in a later analysis, because that analysis had no HLA typing for the cohort. In a later analysis, TCRs clustered in the first cohort were found to also tend to co-occur in the roughly 130 validation repertoires, with 90% to 95% of cluster scores above 0. In both the original and validation cohorts, the classifier was reported to diagnose cytomegalovirus status with high specificity and sensitivity. In vitro tests confirmed that a few of the cytomegalovirus-associated TCR beta chains recognize cytomegalovirus antigens.

V ends up 7 bases short and J 8 bases short, with an unmatched junction base count of 11. The CDR3 holds 15 amino acids from the cysteine to the phenylalanine. The CDR3 DNA has 45 bases and is translated from base 1. From the germline V gene, CDR1 is MNHNS and CDR2 is SASEGT. This clone was detected many times. Its antigen is still unknown. Base qualities are not recorded, but no much larger clone differs from it by a single base. The donors were included in the validation cohort of over a hundred subjects, a group kept apart from the roughly 670-subject first cohort. The library was obtained by the immunoSEQ multiplex PCR assay. The original pipeline was this. A statistical classification framework was built for diagnosing cytomegalovirus status from the catalog of TCR beta chain sequences. TCRdb limited this immuneACCESS table to in-frame rearrangements with V and J called. A share of clones is missing; checked studies link under half to unresolved V genes, and the rest is unexplained. That table furnishes V, J and clone size, whereas the DNA furnished D and trimming. The sample table shows over 150,000 clones, and roughly four fifths are seen once. The ten most abundant clones make up under 3.5% of the sample.

Sequencing used PBMCs. The origin of this receptor is a woman younger than 30 in good health and CMV-seropositive. Rearrangement joined TRBV6-1 to TRBJ1-4, with 9 central nucleotides matching TRBD1. The sequenced DNA: TGTGCCAGCACTAACCGGGACAGGGACCGGGAAAAACTGTTTTTT. This gives the protein CASTNRDRDREKLFF.